The entry that follows covers one T cell receptor beta chain sequence. Its specificity is not known. The data are from a study of T cell responses to AZD1222 COVID-19 vaccine. Germline V gene data show CDR1 as WSHSY and CDR2 as SAAADI. There are 12 residues in the CDR3. V lost 3 bases, J lost 9 bases, and 9 bases lay in between. Findings of the study overall: An increase in Spike-specific TCR breadth and depth was observed after two AZD1222 doses. Repertoire collection took place solely once the T cell response had peaked. Across spike, vaccine-associated CD4 TCRs were found, dominant at 160-218 and 743-854. Targeting of unmutated variant regions was reportedly seen in nearly half of spike-specific TCRs.

The assay was immunoSEQ multiplex PCR, and TCRdb's table has in-frame clones only and misses some. This table holds 110,000 to 150,000 clones, around 90% found once. The chain employs TRBV10-2 and TRBJ2-1; maybe TRBD2 (5 bases). The sequence derives from an adult who received the AZD1222 COVID-19 vaccine. This specimen consisted of peripheral blood, obtained 28 days after the second AZD1222 dose. DNA for the CDR3: TGCGCCAGCAGTGAAGCCCGGGGTGAGCAGTTCTTC. Its protein product is CASSEARGEQFF.